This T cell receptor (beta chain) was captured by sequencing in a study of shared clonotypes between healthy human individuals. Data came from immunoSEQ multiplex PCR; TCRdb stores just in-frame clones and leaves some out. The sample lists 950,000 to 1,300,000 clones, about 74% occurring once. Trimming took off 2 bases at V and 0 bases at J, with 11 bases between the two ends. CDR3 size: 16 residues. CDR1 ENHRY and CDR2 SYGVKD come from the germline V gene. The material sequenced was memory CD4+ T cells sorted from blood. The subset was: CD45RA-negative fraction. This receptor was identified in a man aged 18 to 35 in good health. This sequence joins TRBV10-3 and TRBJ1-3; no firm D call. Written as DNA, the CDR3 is TGTGCCATCAGTGAGACGAAGACGCTCTCTGGAAACACCATATATTTT. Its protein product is CAISETKTLSGNTIYF.